The entry below describes one T cell receptor (beta chain). This record comes from a study of technical replicates of blood from a handful of donors. Some clones are missing from TCRdb's copy, which holds only in-frame ones; the method was immunoSEQ multiplex PCR. The sample has 95,000 to 100,000 clones; approximately 96% are singletons. V shed 4 bases and J shed 2 bases, with 5 bases lying between them. Germline CDR1 reads MGHDK; CDR2 reads SYGVNS. The CDR3 has 13 residues. The chain links TRBV25-1 to TRBJ2-2; the D is unclear. What was sequenced was T cells isolated from PBMCs. This receptor was taken from a human donor in good health. The CDR3 nucleotides read TGTGCCAGCAGTGCCAGAAACACCGGGGAGCTGTTTTTT. Protein product: CASSARNTGELFF. The full variable domain, its missing parts supplied by reference TRBV25-1 and TRBJ2-2, is EADIYQTPRYLVIGTGKKITLECSQTMGHDKMYWYQQDPGMELHLIHYSYGVNSTEKGDLSSESTVSRIRTEHFPLTLESARPSHTSQYLCASSARNTGELFFGEGSRLTVL.